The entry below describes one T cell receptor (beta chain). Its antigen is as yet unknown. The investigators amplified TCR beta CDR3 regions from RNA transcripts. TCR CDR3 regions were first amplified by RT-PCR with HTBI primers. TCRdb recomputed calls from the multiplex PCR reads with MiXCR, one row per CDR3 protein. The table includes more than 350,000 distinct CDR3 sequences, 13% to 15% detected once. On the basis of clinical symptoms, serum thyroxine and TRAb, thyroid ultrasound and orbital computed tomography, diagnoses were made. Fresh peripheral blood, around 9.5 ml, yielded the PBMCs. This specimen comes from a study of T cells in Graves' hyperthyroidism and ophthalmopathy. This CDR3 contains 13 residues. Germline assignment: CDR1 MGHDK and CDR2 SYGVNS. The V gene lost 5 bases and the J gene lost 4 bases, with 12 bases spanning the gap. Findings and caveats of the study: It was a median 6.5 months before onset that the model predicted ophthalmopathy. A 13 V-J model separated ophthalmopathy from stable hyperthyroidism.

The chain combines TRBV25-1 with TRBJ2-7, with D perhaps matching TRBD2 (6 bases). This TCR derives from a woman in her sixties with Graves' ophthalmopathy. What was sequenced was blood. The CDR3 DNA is TGTGCCAGCAGTTCGGGGGAGGCGTACGAGCAGTACTTC. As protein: CASSSGEAYEQYF.